What follows are 22 T cell receptor beta chains derived from one specimen sequenced in a study of cytomegalovirus exposure and HLA in healthy donors. Profiling relied on immunoSEQ multiplex PCR, and the TCRdb table lists in-frame clones only, not all of them. Of 120,000 to 150,000 clones in the sample, 91% were seen once. Sequencing input: PBMCs. Source of these receptors: a man younger than 35 in good health and CMV-seronegative.

A single count supports this clone. This chain joins TRBV5-1 and TRBJ2-1; 9 bases are a match to TRBD1. Trimming removed 0 bases from V and 7 bases from J; junction bases left unmatched: 2. Germline V gene lookup returns CDR1 SGHRS and CDR2 YFSETQ. The length of the CDR3 is 14 residues. As DNA, the CDR3 is TGCGCCAGCAGCTTGGGGGACAGGGCGAATGAGCAGTTCTTC. It yields the protein CASSLGDRANEQFF.

The chain joins TRBV5-1 to TRBJ2-2; D might be TRBD1 (6 bases). V lost 0 bases and J 4 bases, leaving 10 bases between the germline ends. CDR1 SGHRS and CDR2 YFSETQ come from the germline V gene. This CDR3 has 15 residues. CDR3 sequence reads: CASSLATGLTGELFF. In DNA, the CDR3 is TGCGCCAGCAGCTTGGCGACAGGCCTCACCGGGGAGCTGTTTTTT.

The rearrangement uses TRBV19 and TRBJ2-4; D unclear. The V end was cut by 9 bases, the J end by 2 bases, with 20 bases between. This CDR3 comprises 16 residues. CDR1 and CDR2 from the germline V gene are LNHDA and SQIVND (reference sequence). The CDR3 is CASQLNSLHTKNIQYF. The CDR3 DNA is TGTGCCAGCCAACTGAACAGCTTACATACCAAAAACATTCAGTACTTC.

The chain couples TRBV30 to TRBJ1-1; D unresolved. Germline V lookup: CDR1 GTSNPN, CDR2 SVGIG (reference sequence). The V and J ends lost 5 bases and 0 bases respectively, with 10 bases between them. The CDR3 has 13 amino acids. CDR3 sequence (DNA): TGTGCCTGGGACGGCGGATTGAACACTGAAGCTTTCTTT. Translated, it gives CAWDGGLNTEAFF.

The sample holds one count of this clone. This chain uses TRBV7-6 with TRBJ1-1; TRBD1 agrees at 10 bases. Germline CDR1 is SGHVS and CDR2 is FNYEAQ. The CDR3 extends over 16 amino acids. The V and J ends lost 5 bases and 8 bases, in that order; junction bases with no gene match: 14. CDR3 region: CASSLVGTGAGVEAFF. CDR3 in DNA: TGTGCCAGCAGCCTAGTCGGGACAGGGGCCGGCGTGGAAGCTTTCTTT.

The CDR3 DNA reads as TGTGCCAGCAGCTTACTAGCGGGGTCCACCCATACGCAGTATTTT. It is translated as CASSLLAGSTHTQYF. The J gene is TRBJ2-3, the V gene TRBV7-2; 9 positions match TRBD2. CDR3 length: 15 amino acids. Germline V gives CDR1 SGHTA, CDR2 FQGNSA. The V and J ends lost 2 bases and 7 bases, in that order; junction bases with no gene match: 7.

The chain has TRBV11-2 and TRBJ2-3, with no clear D. Trimming shortened V by 5 bases and J by 4 bases, and 16 bases separated the two germline ends. Germline V gives CDR1 SGHAT, CDR2 FQNNGV. This CDR3 region has 15 residues. The CDR3 DNA follows: TGTGCCAGCAGCAACCGAGCCCAGAGCGCAGATACGCAGTATTTT. This gives the protein CASSNRAQSADTQYF.

The chain employs TRBV6-6 and TRBJ2-7, with D possibly matching TRBD1 (6 bases). The CDR3 is 16 amino acids. Trimming stripped 4 bases from V and 7 bases from J, with 23 bases between. Germline CDR1 MNHNY, CDR2 SVGAGI (reference sequence). The CDR3 sequence is CASSLPYRAQPFEQYV. CDR3 nucleotides: TGTGCCAGCAGTTTACCATACAGGGCCCAGCCTTTTGAGCAGTACGTC.

The chain is built from TRBV2 and TRBJ1-1; D not resolved. V was cut by 3 bases and J by 1 base, with 6 bases left in between. This CDR3 spans 13 amino acids. The germline gives CDR1 SNHLY, CDR2 FYNNEI. The CDR3 sequence is CASSEGPNTEAFF. DNA for the CDR3: TGTGCCAGCAGTGAGGGCCCGAACACTGAAGCTTTCTTT.

The chain uses TRBV18 and TRBJ2-1; 9 positions agree with TRBD1. There are 16 residues in the CDR3. V was pared by 3 bases and J by 12 bases, with 15 bases of the junction left unmatched. Germline V gene data show CDR1 as KGHSH and CDR2 as LQKENI. The CDR3 region is CASSPPTGQGVLRQFF. The CDR3 DNA sequence: TGTGCCAGCTCACCGCCGACGGGACAGGGAGTTTTACGGCAGTTCTTC.

The CDR3 DNA is TGTGCCAGCAGTTACGTCGGACAGGACAACTATGGCTACACCTTC. Encoded protein: CASSYVGQDNYGYTF. The chain links TRBV6-6 to TRBJ1-2; 7 bases agree with TRBD1. The germline gives CDR1 MNHNY, CDR2 SVGAGI (reference sequence). This CDR3 comprises 15 residues. The trim removed 2 bases at V and 2 bases at J, leaving 5 bases unmatched.

The chain links TRBV21-1 to TRBJ2-1; the D segment call TRBD1 is taken from the table without a DNA check. TRBV21-1 is assigned pseudogene status. The CDR3 runs to 19 residues. Here the CDR3 DNA reads TGTGCCAGCAGCAAAGTTATAGGGGGCGAAATTTACTCCTACAATGAGCAGTTCTTC. Translation gives CASSKVIGGEIYSYNEQFF.

This clone was observed a few times. The chain is built from TRBV11-2 and TRBJ2-1; D possibly corresponds to TRBD2 (5 bases). Germline-derived CDR1 and CDR2 are SGHAT and FQNNGV. Trimming took 10 bases from V and 8 from J, leaving 9 bases between them. This CDR3 contains 10 residues. This CDR3 reads CATGSDEQFF. CDR3 nucleotides: TGTGCCACGGGGAGCGATGAGCAGTTCTTC.

The J gene is TRBJ1-5, the V gene TRBV19; D is unclear. Germline values: CDR1 LNHDA, CDR2 SQIVND (reference sequence). Trimming pared 4 bases from V and 9 bases from J, leaving 10 bases between. The CDR3 is 12 residues long. The CDR3 nucleotides are TGTGCCAGTAGTACTACGCATGGGCCCCAGCATTTT. Amino acids: CASSTTHGPQHF.

V gene TRBV27 combines with J gene TRBJ1-2; 9 bases line up with TRBD1. The CDR3 is 16 amino acids. With 5 bases clipped from V and 6 bases from J, the junction kept 13 bases outside the gene matches. Germline V lookup: CDR1 MNHEY, CDR2 SMNVEV (reference sequence). Here the CDR3 DNA reads TGTGCCAGCAGTCTCACAGGGGGCGCAGGAAATGATGGCTACACCTTC. Translation gives CASSLTGGAGNDGYTF.

The chain employs TRBV30 and TRBJ1-1, with TRBD1 as a possible D gene (6 bases). Trimming removed 0 bases at V and 3 bases at J, with 14 bases between. The CDR3 is 15 residues long. CDR1 is GTSNPN, CDR2 SVGIG, per germline (reference sequence). The CDR3 DNA follows: TGTGCCTGGAGTGTAGGGGACATTCTATACACTGAAGCTTTCTTT. It encodes CAWSVGDILYTEAFF.

V and J are TRBV6-5 and TRBJ1-1; 7 bases fit TRBD1. This CDR3 spans 15 amino acids. Germline trimming cut 5 bases from V and 4 bases from J; bases unmatched to any gene: 10. CDR1 MNHEY and CDR2 SVGAGI come from the germline V gene. CDR3 DNA sequence: TGTGCCAGCAGTCCCCGACAGGGTAGGGGCACTGAAGCTTTCTTT. Protein: CASSPRQGRGTEAFF.

The chain joins TRBV9 to TRBJ2-6; D is unresolved. The CDR3 consists of 13 residues. V dropped 4 bases and J dropped 1 base, with 3 bases sitting between them. CDR1 and CDR2 from the germline V gene are SGDLS and YYNGEE. In DNA, the CDR3 is TGTGCCAGCAGCCCTTCTGGGGCCAACGTCCTGACTTTC. It codes for CASSPSGANVLTF.

The J gene is TRBJ2-7, the V gene TRBV5-1, with 9 bases matching TRBD1. In germline, CDR1 is SGHRS, CDR2 YFSETQ. This CDR3 is 17 amino acids long. V lost 0 bases and J lost 5; bases outside the gene matches: 12. In DNA, the CDR3 is TGCGCCAGCAGCTTGGGCGCCACGGGACAGGGTACCCACGAGCAGTACTTC. Translating gives CASSLGATGQGTHEQYF.

The chain employs TRBV27 and TRBJ2-5, with D possibly TRBD2 on 5 matching bases. The CDR3 length is 15 residues. CDR1 is MNHEY and CDR2 is SMNVEV in the germline V gene (reference sequence). The ends were cut back, 10 bases at V and 0 bases at J, with 18 bases in the middle. The CDR3 DNA reads TGTGCCACCCACCCGCAGGACTGGGACCAAGAGACCCAGTACTTC. Translating it yields CATHPQDWDQETQYF.

This chain connects TRBV7-2 to TRBJ1-6; D may be TRBD1 (6 bases). V lost 3 bases to trimming and J lost 7 bases, with 10 bases between them. The CDR3 extends over 14 amino acids. The germline V gene has CDR1 SGHTA and CDR2 FQGNSA. DNA for the CDR3: TGTGCCAGCAGCTTTCGGACAGACAATTCACCCCTCCACTTT. It is translated as CASSFRTDNSPLHF.

The rearrangement joins TRBV27 to TRBJ1-2, with TRBD1 matching 10 bases. Trimming at V came to 5 bases and at J to 2 bases, leaving 8 bases not matched to a gene. The CDR3 loop spans 16 amino acids. From germline, CDR1 is MNHEY and CDR2 SMNVEV (reference sequence). CDR3 residues: CASSPRTGGLNYGYTF. For the CDR3, the DNA is TGTGCCAGCAGTCCCCGGACAGGGGGACTCAACTATGGCTACACCTTC.